This TCR beta chain was sequenced during a study of memory CD4+ T cells and cytomegalovirus serostatus. Study in general: This sample comes from healthy Belgian adults, fewer than ten CMV seropositive, around 26 seronegative.

With V trimmed by 5 bases and J by 9 bases, 8 bases remained unmatched. The CDR3 contains 13 residues. The V gene's germline CDR1 is SGHAT and CDR2 FQNNGV. By share, this clone ranks as medium-sized (0.01 to 0.1%). Single viable CD3+CD4+CD8-CD45RO+ cells were sorted as the memory CD4+ T cells. The method was immunoSEQ multiplex PCR; TCRdb's version includes in-frame clones alone and lacks a portion of them. Among about 100,000 clones listed, 80% were seen once. The V call is TRBV11-2, the J call TRBJ2-3; 7 nucleotides align to TRBD1. The sequence derives from an adult in good health and CMV-seropositive. The sequencing sample was made of memory CD4+ T cells from blood. The CDR3 sequence: CASSAYQGGTQYF. The CDR3 DNA follows: TGTGCCAGCAGCGCGTACCAAGGGGGCACGCAGTATTTT.